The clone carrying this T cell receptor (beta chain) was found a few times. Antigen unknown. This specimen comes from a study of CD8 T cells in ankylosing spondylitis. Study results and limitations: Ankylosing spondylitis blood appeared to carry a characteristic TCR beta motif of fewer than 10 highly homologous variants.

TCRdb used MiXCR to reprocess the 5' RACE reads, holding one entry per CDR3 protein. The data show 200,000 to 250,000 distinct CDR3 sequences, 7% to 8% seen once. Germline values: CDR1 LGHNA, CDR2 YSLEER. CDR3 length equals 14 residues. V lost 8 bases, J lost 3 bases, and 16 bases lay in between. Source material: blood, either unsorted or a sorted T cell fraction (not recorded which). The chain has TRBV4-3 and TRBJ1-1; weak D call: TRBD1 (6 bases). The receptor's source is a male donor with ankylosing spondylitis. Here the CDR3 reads CASRDRSSYTEAFF. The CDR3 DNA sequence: TGCGCCAGCCGCGACAGGAGCTCCTACACTGAAGCTTTCTTT.